This T cell receptor (beta chain) stems from a study of CD8 T cells in ankylosing spondylitis. General study findings and limits: Disease-linked clones had a CD8+ phenotype and relatively low frequency in peripheral blood.

TCRdb used MiXCR to reprocess the 5' RACE reads, holding one entry per CDR3 protein. The sample yields 200,000 or so distinct CDR3 sequences, over 10% seen once. Germline V gene data show CDR1 as LGHNA and CDR2 as YNFKEQ. CDR3 length equals 15 residues. The V end lost 4 bases, the J end lost 8 bases, and 18 bases lay between the germline ends. Concerning this clonotype itself: Its antigen is still unknown. A much larger clone differs by one base, so this may be a read error.

The V gene is TRBV4-2, the J gene TRBJ2-1, with a tentative D call TRBD2 (6 bases). This receptor was obtained from a female donor with ankylosing spondylitis or in good health (not recorded which). Material for sequencing was blood, either unsorted or a sorted T cell fraction (not recorded which). CDR3 DNA: TGTGCCAGCAGCCCTTGCGGAGGGAGCAATGATGAGCAGTTCTTC. It yields the protein CASSPCGGSNDEQFF.